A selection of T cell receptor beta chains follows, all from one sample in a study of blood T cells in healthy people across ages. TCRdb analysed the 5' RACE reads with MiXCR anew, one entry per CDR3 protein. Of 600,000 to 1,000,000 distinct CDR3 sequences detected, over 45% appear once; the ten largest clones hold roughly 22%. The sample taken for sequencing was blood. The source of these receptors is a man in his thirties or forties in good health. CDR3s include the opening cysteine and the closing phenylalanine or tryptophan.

cdr3_aa: CASSFYRNTIYF
j_call: TRBJ1-3
v_call: TRBV7-8

cdr3_aa: CAMRLADIQETQYF
j_call: TRBJ2-5
v_call: TRBV2

cdr3_aa: CASSLNSGGTDTQYF
j_call: TRBJ2-3
v_call: TRBV7-2

cdr3_aa: CASSSYRDRVIGGYTF
j_call: TRBJ1-2
v_call: TRBV7-2

cdr3_aa: CASSFNSGGGGEQFF
j_call: TRBJ2-1
v_call: TRBV11-1

cdr3_aa: CSASGGADEKLFF
j_call: TRBJ1-4
v_call: TRBV20-1

cdr3_aa: CSASFTSNYGYTF
j_call: TRBJ1-2
v_call: TRBV20-1

cdr3_aa: CASGSGSHRYAYF
j_call: TRBJ2-3
v_call: TRBV12-3/TRBV12-4

cdr3_aa: CASSPSRGGLSVQFF
j_call: TRBJ2-1
v_call: TRBV11-2

cdr3_aa: CASSPDPGLAGVEDTQYF
j_call: TRBJ2-3
v_call: TRBV7-2

cdr3_aa: CASHGANLMNTEAFF
j_call: TRBJ1-1
v_call: TRBV7-9

cdr3_aa: CAISPGGARESYEQYF
j_call: TRBJ2-7
v_call: TRBV10-3

cdr3_aa: CASSLLAGPPYEQYF
j_call: TRBJ2-7
v_call: TRBV27

cdr3_aa: CSVGDLDRTGLFF
j_call: TRBJ1-4
v_call: TRBV29-1

cdr3_aa: CASSYPAGGLAETQYF
j_call: TRBJ2-5
v_call: TRBV6-6

cdr3_aa: CASSSGSGTYEQYF
j_call: TRBJ2-7
v_call: TRBV11-2

cdr3_aa: CASSMTGQSTEAFF
j_call: TRBJ1-1
v_call: TRBV28

cdr3_aa: CASSNGVRNEQFF
j_call: TRBJ2-1
v_call: TRBV7-2

cdr3_aa: CASSSTSLGNEKLFF
j_call: TRBJ1-4
v_call: TRBV28

cdr3_aa: CSARHSRGGRYEQYF
j_call: TRBJ2-7
v_call: TRBV20-1

cdr3_aa: CSIESDTDTQYF
j_call: TRBJ2-3
v_call: TRBV29-1

cdr3_aa: CSARAGGETEAFF
j_call: TRBJ1-1
v_call: TRBV20-1

cdr3_aa: CSATGLYYEQYF
j_call: TRBJ2-7
v_call: TRBV20-1

cdr3_aa: CASSVGGPGSYNEQFF
j_call: TRBJ2-1
v_call: TRBV9

cdr3_aa: CASSQAGTALPKAFF
j_call: TRBJ1-1
v_call: TRBV7-2